A selection of T cell receptor beta chains follows, all from one sample in a study of blood T cell repertoires in COVID-19. TCRdb keeps only in-frame clones here, not all; method: immunoSEQ multiplex PCR. The sample has 350,000 to 400,000 clones; roughly 87% are singletons. The sequenced sample consisted of PBMCs or T cells enriched from blood (not recorded which). The receptors derive from a woman under 40 who had recovered from COVID-19. CDR3s include the opening cysteine and the closing phenylalanine or tryptophan. The order of the fields is V gene, D gene, J gene, CDR3 length, clone size, CDR3 protein, CDR3 DNA. A D gene is named only where the DNA matches it firmly. Clone sizes are given selectively: once, few, many, or a class where the clone is expanded.

v_gene: TRBV11-2; d_gene: TRBD1; j_gene: TRBJ2-3; len: 16; abundance: NA; CDR3aa: CASSRWGQGFRNTQYF; CDR3nt: TGTGCCAGCAGCCGCTGGGGACAGGGGTTCAGAAATACGCAGTATTTT
v_gene: TRBV19; d_gene: NA; j_gene: TRBJ1-5; len: 15; abundance: NA; CDR3aa: CASAPGKGFSQPQHF; CDR3nt: TGTGCCAGTGCCCCAGGCAAGGGGTTTAGTCAGCCCCAGCATTTT
v_gene: TRBV19; d_gene: NA; j_gene: TRBJ1-2; len: 13; abundance: few; CDR3aa: CATLDSTHYGYTF; CDR3nt: TGTGCCACTTTGGACAGCACCCACTATGGCTACACCTTC
v_gene: TRBV7-3; d_gene: TRBD2; j_gene: TRBJ2-5; len: 16; abundance: NA; CDR3aa: CASSPRLAGAGETQYF; CDR3nt: TGTGCCAGCAGCCCCAGACTAGCGGGGGCGGGAGAGACCCAGTACTTC
v_gene: TRBV5-1; d_gene: TRBD1; j_gene: TRBJ2-2; len: 17; abundance: NA; CDR3aa: CASSLGPGQGSTGELFF; CDR3nt: TGCGCCAGCAGCTTGGGCCCGGGACAGGGGAGTACCGGGGAGCTGTTTTTT
v_gene: TRBV21-1; d_gene: NA; j_gene: TRBJ2-7; len: 22; abundance: NA; CDR3aa: CASSKGDTGLAGASGGHYEQYF; CDR3nt: TGTGCCAGCAGCAAAGGGGATACGGGACTAGCGGGAGCGAGCGGGGGGCACTACGAGCAGTACTTC
v_gene: TRBV2; d_gene: TRBD2; j_gene: TRBJ2-7; len: 14; abundance: few; CDR3aa: CASRTSGTIYEQYF; CDR3nt: TGTGCCAGCAGGACTAGCGGGACTATCTACGAGCAGTACTTC
v_gene: TRBV4-1; d_gene: TRBD2; j_gene: TRBJ2-7; len: 15; abundance: NA; CDR3aa: CASSQETGTSIEQYF; CDR3nt: TGCGCCAGCAGCCAAGAAACCGGGACTAGCATCGAGCAGTACTTC
v_gene: TRBV20-1; d_gene: TRBD2; j_gene: TRBJ2-1; len: 14; abundance: NA; CDR3aa: CSASGAGGYNEQFF; CDR3nt: TGCAGTGCTAGTGGGGCGGGAGGGTACAATGAGCAGTTCTTC
v_gene: TRBV6-5; d_gene: TRBD1; j_gene: TRBJ1-2; len: 14; abundance: NA; CDR3aa: CASILDRQDYGYTF; CDR3nt: TGTGCCAGCATCCTGGACAGGCAAGACTATGGCTACACCTTC
v_gene: TRBV7-9; d_gene: TRBD2; j_gene: TRBJ2-2; len: 19; abundance: NA; CDR3aa: CASSPTRTSGPANTGELFF; CDR3nt: TGTGCCAGCAGTCCAACAAGGACTAGCGGGCCCGCGAACACCGGGGAGCTGTTTTTT
v_gene: TRBV7-2; d_gene: NA; j_gene: TRBJ1-6; len: 14; abundance: NA; CDR3aa: CASSSGQPNSPLHF; CDR3nt: TGTGCCAGCAGCAGTGGGCAGCCTAATTCACCCCTCCACTTT
v_gene: TRBV27; d_gene: NA; j_gene: TRBJ1-1; len: 16; abundance: NA; CDR3aa: CASRGYLQGRNTEAFF; CDR3nt: TGTGCCAGCAGGGGGTATTTACAGGGACGGAACACTGAAGCTTTCTTT
v_gene: TRBV7-8; d_gene: TRBD1; j_gene: TRBJ1-4; len: 15; abundance: NA; CDR3aa: CASSLGTGRTEKLFF; CDR3nt: TGTGCCAGCAGCCTGGGGACAGGGAGAACTGAAAAACTGTTTTTT
v_gene: TRBV5-8; d_gene: TRBD1; j_gene: TRBJ1-5; len: 16; abundance: NA; CDR3aa: CASSLGDRATGQPQHF; CDR3nt: TGTGCCAGCAGCTTGGGGGACAGGGCAACGGGTCAGCCCCAGCATTTT
v_gene: TRBV6-2/TRBV6-3; d_gene: NA; j_gene: TRBJ1-2; len: 14; abundance: NA; CDR3aa: CASSYMRNGQGYTF; CDR3nt: TGTGCCAGCAGTTATATGCGCAACGGACAGGGCTACACCTTC
v_gene: TRBV7-9; d_gene: TRBD1; j_gene: TRBJ1-2; len: 14; abundance: NA; CDR3aa: CASSFGQGDYGYTF; CDR3nt: TGTGCCAGCAGCTTTGGGCAGGGGGATTATGGCTACACCTTC
v_gene: TRBV7-8; d_gene: NA; j_gene: TRBJ1-2; len: 15; abundance: NA; CDR3aa: CASSLALSPFYGYTF; CDR3nt: TGTGCCAGCAGCTTAGCTCTCAGTCCTTTCTATGGCTACACCTTC
v_gene: TRBV27; d_gene: NA; j_gene: TRBJ1-3; len: 13; abundance: once; CDR3aa: CASSFRPGNTIYF; CDR3nt: TGTGCCAGCAGTTTCAGGCCTGGAAACACCATATATTTT
v_gene: TRBV6-5; d_gene: NA; j_gene: TRBJ1-3; len: 14; abundance: NA; CDR3aa: CASRFTSSGNTIYF; CDR3nt: TGTGCCAGCAGGTTTACATCCTCTGGAAACACCATATATTTT
v_gene: TRBV28; d_gene: TRBD1; j_gene: TRBJ2-1; len: 14; abundance: NA; CDR3aa: CASSGSDRVNEQFF; CDR3nt: TGTGCCAGCAGCGGATCCGACAGGGTCAATGAGCAGTTCTTC
v_gene: TRBV4-2; d_gene: NA; j_gene: TRBJ2-7; len: 14; abundance: NA; CDR3aa: CASSPKRGASEQYF; CDR3nt: TGTGCCAGCAGCCCCAAACGAGGCGCCAGCGAGCAGTACTTC
v_gene: TRBV18; d_gene: NA; j_gene: TRBJ1-1; len: 14; abundance: NA; CDR3aa: CASSQDISNTEAFF; CDR3nt: TGTGCCAGCTCACAGGACATTTCGAACACTGAAGCTTTCTTT
v_gene: TRBV5-1; d_gene: TRBD2; j_gene: TRBJ2-2; len: 15; abundance: NA; CDR3aa: CASTLTSGEAGELFF; CDR3nt: TGCGCCAGCACCCTGACTAGCGGGGAGGCCGGGGAGCTGTTTTTT
v_gene: TRBV28; d_gene: TRBD1; j_gene: TRBJ1-5; len: 16; abundance: few; CDR3aa: CASSSGQGAVNQPQHF; CDR3nt: TGTGCCAGCAGTTCCGGACAGGGGGCCGTCAATCAGCCCCAGCATTTT
v_gene: TRBV2; d_gene: NA; j_gene: TRBJ2-7; len: 14; abundance: NA; CDR3aa: CASSEVRENHEQYF; CDR3nt: TGTGCCAGCAGTGAAGTTAGGGAGAACCACGAGCAGTACTTC
v_gene: TRBV19; d_gene: NA; j_gene: TRBJ1-1; len: 10; abundance: NA; CDR3aa: CAVGITEAFF; CDR3nt: TGTGCCGTGGGCATCACTGAAGCTTTCTTT
v_gene: TRBV9; d_gene: NA; j_gene: TRBJ2-3; len: 14; abundance: NA; CDR3aa: CASSGSTSTDTQYF; CDR3nt: TGTGCCAGCAGCGGGTCAACTAGCACAGATACGCAGTATTTT
v_gene: TRBV7-3; d_gene: TRBD2; j_gene: TRBJ2-3; len: 15; abundance: NA; CDR3aa: CASSLGGGNTDTQYF; CDR3nt: TGTGCCAGCAGCTTGGGCGGGGGGAACACAGATACGCAGTATTTT
v_gene: TRBV5-1; d_gene: TRBD1; j_gene: TRBJ1-1; len: 14; abundance: once; CDR3aa: CASSSRGQGAEAFF; CDR3nt: TGCGCCAGCAGCTCCCGAGGACAGGGGGCTGAAGCTTTCTTT
v_gene: TRBV18; d_gene: TRBD2; j_gene: TRBJ2-5; len: 14; abundance: once; CDR3aa: CASSTAGGKETQYF; CDR3nt: TGTGCCAGCTCAACAGCGGGGGGGAAAGAGACCCAGTACTTC
v_gene: TRBV2; d_gene: TRBD1; j_gene: TRBJ1-5; len: 14; abundance: NA; CDR3aa: CASSGDSSYQPQHF; CDR3nt: TGTGCCAGCAGTGGGGACAGCTCGTATCAGCCCCAGCATTTT
v_gene: TRBV9; d_gene: TRBD2; j_gene: TRBJ2-7; len: 13; abundance: NA; CDR3aa: CASSEGLAHEQYF; CDR3nt: TGTGCCAGCAGCGAGGGACTAGCCCACGAGCAGTACTTC
v_gene: TRBV4-1; d_gene: TRBD2; j_gene: TRBJ2-7; len: 15; abundance: once; CDR3aa: CASSPQTSGYYEQYF; CDR3nt: TGCGCCAGCAGCCCCCAGACTAGCGGGTACTACGAGCAGTACTTC
v_gene: TRBV28; d_gene: NA; j_gene: TRBJ1-4; len: 16; abundance: NA; CDR3aa: CASSYPGTSTNEKLFF; CDR3nt: TGTGCCAGCAGTTACCCCGGGACTTCAACTAATGAAAAACTGTTTTTT
v_gene: TRBV19; d_gene: TRBD2; j_gene: TRBJ2-7; len: 14; abundance: NA; CDR3aa: CASSIGTSGSEQYF; CDR3nt: TGTGCCAGTAGTATCGGGACTAGCGGGAGCGAGCAGTACTTC
v_gene: TRBV11-3; d_gene: TRBD2; j_gene: TRBJ2-1; len: 16; abundance: NA; CDR3aa: CASSSPGLAGVTEQFF; CDR3nt: TGTGCCAGCAGCTCCCCTGGACTAGCGGGAGTTACTGAGCAGTTCTTC
v_gene: TRBV5-1; d_gene: TRBD1; j_gene: TRBJ1-5; len: 15; abundance: NA; CDR3aa: CASSPSGQNNQPQHF; CDR3nt: TGCGCCAGCAGCCCTTCGGGACAGAACAATCAGCCCCAGCATTTT
v_gene: TRBV5-1; d_gene: NA; j_gene: TRBJ2-7; len: 14; abundance: NA; CDR3aa: CASSLSTGRNEQYF; CDR3nt: TGCGCCAGCAGCTTGTCGACAGGGAGGAACGAGCAGTACTTC